This entry is about one T cell receptor beta chain. The record originates from a study of blood T cell repertoires in COVID-19. Background on the study: Italy, Spain and the United States were the sources of the convalescent and acute COVID-19 samples.

Original analysis: Amplification from reference gene primers served as the basis for estimated nucleated cell counts. Sequenced by immunoSEQ multiplex PCR; TCRdb stores in-frame clones only, minus some. The V and J calls and clone size are taken from that table; D and trimming were inferred from the DNA. The data contain 200,000 to 300,000 clones, approximately 90% of them singletons. The germline V and J ends were trimmed by 8 bases and 8 bases, with 18 bases remaining between them. The CDR3 is 13 residues long. The receptor was derived from a woman between 40 and 50 years old who had recovered from COVID-19. The chain recombines TRBV12-3 or TRBV12-4 with TRBJ1-2; TRBD1 might be the D (5 bases). Sample: peripheral blood. The CDR3 sequence: CASSLPGGGGYTF. In DNA, the CDR3 is TGTGCCAGCTCCCTTCCTGGGGGAGGAGGCTACACCTTC.